One sample yielded the 32 T cell receptor beta chains listed below, sequenced in a study of T-cell memory formation after mild COVID-19. TCRdb recomputed calls from the 5' RACE reads with MiXCR, one row per CDR3 protein. The sample consists of roughly 450,000 distinct CDR3 sequences, around a sixth of them appearing once. The sample taken for sequencing was PBMCs or a T cell subset sorted from them (not recorded which). The receptors derive from an adult woman who had mild COVID-19 (a few samples of this study predate the infection). Cell type and time point are not known.

This chain uses TRBV7-9 with TRBJ2-6; no definite D call. This CDR3 has 18 amino acids. V was pared by 5 bases and J by 0 bases, with 17 bases between. Germline V lookup: CDR1 SEHNR, CDR2 FQNEAQ (reference sequence). The chain's CDR3 is CASSPPLGRVSGANVLTF. Here the CDR3 DNA reads TGTGCCAGCAGCCCGCCTCTGGGTCGGGTCTCTGGGGCCAACGTCCTGACTTTC.

This clonotype was seen only once. This chain connects TRBV6-5 to TRBJ2-5, with TRBD1 matching 10 bases. Germline CDR1 MNHEY, CDR2 SVGAGI. With V trimmed by 8 bases and J by 4 bases, 7 bases remained unmatched. CDR3 length: 14 residues. In nucleotides, the CDR3 is TGTGCCAGCCGCCGAGACAGGGGGCGAGAGACCCAGTACTTC. Encoded protein: CASRRDRGRETQYF.

This clonotype was observed a few times. The chain combines TRBV20-1 with TRBJ1-5; no clear D gene. Germline CDR1 is DFQATT and CDR2 is SNEGSKA (reference sequence). The CDR3 covers 14 residues. V lost 1 base and J 7 bases, leaving 14 bases between the germline ends. The CDR3 sequence is CSARAGGRVQPQHF. CDR3 coding DNA: TGCAGTGCTAGAGCTGGAGGGCGGGTACAGCCCCAGCATTTT.

A few counts support this clonotype. V is TRBV2 and J is TRBJ2-3, with 11 bases that match TRBD1. Looked up from germline, CDR1 is SNHLY and CDR2 is FYNNEI. CDR3 length: 14 amino acids. The V and J ends lost 1 base and 6 bases, in that order; junction bases with no gene match: 0. Here the CDR3 DNA reads TGTGCCAGCAGTGAAGGGGACAGGGGGGATACGCAGTATTTT. This translates into CASSEGDRGDTQYF. Full variable domain (missing parts from reference TRBV2 and TRBJ2-3): EPEVTQTPSHQVTQMGQEVILRCVPISNHLYFYWYRQILGQKVEFLVSFYNNEISEKSEIFDDQFSVERPDGSNFTLKIRSTKLEDSAMYFCASSEGDRGDTQYFGPGTRLTVL.

The chain uses TRBV5-1 and TRBJ2-2, with a weak D call TRBD2 (6 bases). The germline gives CDR1 SGHRS, CDR2 YFSETQ. Trimming took 3 bases from V and 7 from J, leaving 19 bases between them. The CDR3 loop spans 16 amino acids. The DNA of the CDR3 is TGCGCCAGCAGCTCGTCGACTAGTAGGGCCAGCGGGGAGCTGTTTTTT. This codes for CASSSSTSRASGELFF.

The CDR3 DNA is TGTGCCAGCAGCTTAACGGGCCTCAACAATGAGCAGTTCTTC. Encoded protein: CASSLTGLNNEQFF. The chain recombines TRBV7-3 with TRBJ2-1; no firm D call. CDR3 length: 14 amino acids. Trimming pared 0 bases from V and 5 bases from J, leaving 8 bases between. Germline loops: CDR1 SGHTA, CDR2 FQGTGA.

This chain connects TRBV18 to TRBJ1-1, with TRBD1 matching over 7 bases. The CDR3 contains 17 residues. V shed 2 bases and J 2 bases; nucleotides not matched to a gene: 11. Germline V gives CDR1 KGHSH, CDR2 LQKENI. The CDR3: CASSPNPHRGPNTEAFF. The DNA for the CDR3 is TGTGCCAGCTCACCAAATCCCCACAGGGGACCCAACACTGAAGCTTTCTTT.

V and J are TRBV27 and TRBJ2-7; the D gene could be TRBD1 or TRBD2 (5 bases each). V dropped 2 bases and J dropped 0 bases, with 14 bases sitting between them. CDR1 is MNHEY, CDR2 SMNVEV, per germline (reference sequence). CDR3 length: 16 residues. DNA of the CDR3: TGTGCCAGCAGTTTAGAGGGGTCGAGAAGCTCCTACGAGCAGTACTTC. Translated: CASSLEGSRSSYEQYF.

This clonotype has just a few counts. This chain links TRBV15 with TRBJ1-1; D not certain. The CDR3 spans 14 residues. CDR1 and CDR2 from the germline V gene are LNHNV and YYDKDF (reference sequence). Trimming shortened V by 4 bases and J by 1 base, and 10 bases separated the two germline ends. The CDR3 sequence: CATSKAGGNTEAFF. CDR3 bases: TGTGCCACCAGCAAGGCAGGAGGGAACACTGAAGCTTTCTTT.

This chain connects TRBV11-2 to TRBJ2-5, with TRBD2 matching 8 bases. Germline trimming cut 4 bases from V and 5 bases from J; bases unmatched to any gene: 12. The CDR3 is 16 amino acids. CDR1 and CDR2 (germline): SGHAT, FQNNGV. The CDR3 DNA is TGTGCCAGCAGCTCCCCCGACGTAGCGGGGCTGGAGACCCAGTACTTC. Translated: CASSSPDVAGLETQYF.

Details on this clonotype: The junction departs from the called germline gene at one end, perhaps through a read error. The CDR3 DNA follows: TGTAGTGCTACCGTCTGGGGGTCGCGGGGAGAGACCCAGTACTTC. It encodes CSATVWGSRGETQYF. V usage is TRBV20-1 and J usage is TRBJ2-5, with D perhaps matching TRBD2 (6 bases). The CDR3 contains 15 residues. Germline V gives CDR1 DFQATT, CDR2 SNEGSKA (reference sequence).

The chain has TRBV7-3 and TRBJ2-1; 14 bases map to TRBD2. With V trimmed by 5 bases and J by 5 bases, 5 bases remained unmatched. Germline CDR1 and CDR2: SGHTA and FQGTGA. This CDR3 is 16 amino acids long. The CDR3 DNA is TGTGCCAGCAGCAGAGGACTAGCGGGGGGTAACAATGAGCAGTTCTTC. It specifies CASSRGLAGGNNEQFF.

A few counts support this clonotype. The rearrangement uses TRBV4-3 and TRBJ2-3, with 8 bases identical to TRBD1. J was trimmed by 3 bases and V by 1 base; bases with no gene match: 6. Per germline, CDR1 LGHNA and CDR2 YSLEER. This CDR3 has 16 residues. CDR3 bases: TGCGCCAGCAGCCAAGGCCGGGGACAGGCAACAGATACGCAGTATTTT. It is translated as CASSQGRGQATDTQYF.

This clonotype was counted ten times or more. The rearrangement joins TRBV24-1 to TRBJ1-2; no firm D call. From germline, CDR1 is KGHDR and CDR2 SFDVKD. The CDR3 consists of 14 residues. Trimming took 3 bases from V and 8 from J, leaving 15 bases between them. Written as DNA, the CDR3 is TGTGCCACCAGTGATCGGGCCGTGAGAAAGGGCTACACCTTC. Protein: CATSDRAVRKGYTF.

This rearrangement joins TRBV27 to TRBJ2-3; D unresolved. Germline values: CDR1 MNHEY, CDR2 SMNVEV (reference sequence). This CDR3 is built from 14 residues. V lost 1 base and J lost 4, with 9 bases in between. The CDR3 DNA follows: TGTGCCAGCAGTTTATTTTCGGCGGCAGATACGCAGTATTTT. This gives the protein CASSLFSAADTQYF.

This clonotype has a handful of counts. The chain is built from TRBV6-2 or TRBV6-3 and TRBJ2-6; D remains unclear. Germline V lookup: CDR1 MNHEY, CDR2 SVGEGT. This CDR3 contains 12 residues. V lost 8 bases and J lost 2, with 4 bases in between. CDR3 loop: CASGAGANVLTF. The DNA of the CDR3 is TGTGCCAGCGGGGCTGGGGCCAACGTCCTGACTTTC.

This clonotype was counted between two and nine times. This chain connects TRBV12-3 or TRBV12-4 to TRBJ2-6; a possible D gene is TRBD2 (5 bases). The CDR3 length is 14 residues. Trimming removed 3 bases from V and 4 bases from J, with 7 bases in between. The CDR3, as DNA: TGTGCCAGCAGTTTTGGCGGGGGGGCCAACGTCCTGACTTTC. Translation: CASSFGGGANVLTF.

This sequence joins TRBV2 and TRBJ2-1; D possibly corresponds to TRBD2 (6 bases). This CDR3 has 12 residues. Germline CDR1 reads SNHLY; CDR2 reads FYNNEI. Trimming pared 9 bases from V and 7 bases from J, leaving 13 bases between. Written as DNA, the CDR3 is TGTGCCAGTGGCATCGGGGGAAATGAGCAGTTCTTC. Translation: CASGIGGNEQFF.

This clonotype was detected only a few times. This chain joins TRBV4-1 and TRBJ2-7; maybe TRBD2 (6 bases). Germline V gene sequence: CDR1 MGHRA, CDR2 YSYEKL. V shed 5 bases and J shed 2 bases, with 10 bases lying between them. The CDR3 length is 13 residues. The CDR3 sequence: CASSAEGAYEQYF. The CDR3 DNA reads TGCGCCAGCAGCGCGGAGGGTGCCTACGAGCAGTACTTC.

This chain uses TRBV9 with TRBJ1-2; unclear D gene. The CDR3 loop spans 14 amino acids. Germline values: CDR1 SGDLS, CDR2 YYNGEE. Trimming took 0 bases from V and 4 from J, leaving 10 bases between them. CDR3 DNA sequence: TGTGCCAGCAGCGTAGCTGAAACCAGCTATGGCTACACCTTC. Translation gives CASSVAETSYGYTF.

This clonotype appeared a few times. This rearrangement joins TRBV7-2 to TRBJ1-5; D gene unclear. The V gene lost 1 base and the J gene lost 4 bases, with 14 bases spanning the gap. The CDR3 runs to 16 residues. CDR1 and CDR2 from the germline V gene are SGHTA and FQGNSA. The CDR3 bases are TGTGCCAGCAGCTTAGAGGGCAGGATTTTTAATCAGCCCCAGCATTTT. Encoded protein: CASSLEGRIFNQPQHF.

This clonotype was seen only a few times. The chain carries TRBV7-2 and TRBJ2-2, with D hard to call. CDR1 and CDR2 (germline): SGHTA, FQGNSA. V lost 3 bases and J lost 5, with 7 bases in between. CDR3 length: 13 amino acids. The CDR3 bases are TGTGCCAGCAGCTTCGCTAAGACCGGGGAGCTGTTTTTT. It is translated as CASSFAKTGELFF. The full variable domain, in which reference TRBV7-2 and TRBJ2-2 provide the parts outside the CDR3, is GAGVSQSPSNKVTEKGKDVELRCDPISGHTALYWYRQSLGQGLEFLIYFQGNSAPDKSGLPSDRFSAERTGGSVSTLTIQRTQQEDSAVYLCASSFAKTGELFFGEGSRLTVL.

This clonotype was seen many times. CDR3 DNA: TGTGCCAGCAGCTTACACTCCGGGACCCACAATGAGCAGTTCTTC. Translation: CASSLHSGTHNEQFF. The chain joins TRBV7-2 to TRBJ2-1; possibly TRBD1 or TRBD2 for D (5 bases each). V lost 2 bases and J 5 bases, leaving 13 bases between the germline ends. The CDR3 has 15 amino acids. The V gene's germline CDR1 is SGHTA and CDR2 FQGNSA.

This clonotype was counted only a few times. V and J are TRBV6-5 and TRBJ2-7; unclear D gene. Between the trimmed V and J ends, which lost 2 bases and 4 bases, there was a span of 15 bases. The CDR3 spans 15 residues. CDR1 is MNHEY and CDR2 is SVGAGI in the germline V gene. The CDR3 nucleotides are TGTGCCAGCAGTTACGCACTAAGCATCCCTTACGAGCAGTACTTC. It yields the protein CASSYALSIPYEQYF.

V usage is TRBV9 and J usage is TRBJ2-7; 10 nucleotides align to TRBD1. CDR3 length: 16 amino acids. Germline loops: CDR1 SGDLS, CDR2 YYNGEE. Trimming took 4 bases from V and 7 from J; bases not matched to a gene: 14. CDR3 DNA sequence: TGTGCCAGCAGCTCCCGAGACGGGACAGGGGATCGGGAGCAGTACTTC. This codes for CASSSRDGTGDREQYF.

This chain uses TRBV6-5 with TRBJ1-2; the D gene is possibly TRBD1 (5 bases). The V and J ends lost 6 bases and 3 bases respectively, with 11 bases between them. Germline lookup yields CDR1 MNHEY and CDR2 SVGAGI. The CDR3 is 13 amino acids. The CDR3 DNA reads as TGTGCCAGCAGAGCGACAGAGTACTATGGCTACACCTTC. Amino acid sequence: CASRATEYYGYTF.

This clonotype was found many times. V is TRBV29-1 and J is TRBJ2-1, with D possibly TRBD1 on 6 matching bases. Germline-derived CDR1 and CDR2 are SQVTM and ANQGSEA. The germline V and J ends were trimmed by 3 bases and 4 bases, with 13 bases remaining between them. The CDR3 is 14 amino acids. DNA for the CDR3: TGCAGCGTTGAGGGAATGGACAGATACAATGAGCAGTTCTTC. As protein: CSVEGMDRYNEQFF.

This clonotype was counted between two and nine times. The genes are TRBV27 and TRBJ2-1, with 14 bases aligning to TRBD2. V shed 5 bases, J shed 7 bases, and the junction held 7 bases outside the gene matches. Looked up from germline, CDR1 is MNHEY and CDR2 is SMNVEV (reference sequence). This CDR3 comprises 16 residues. CDR3: CASSPGTSGSSNEQFF. CDR3 nucleotide sequence: TGTGCCAGCAGTCCCGGGACTAGCGGGAGTTCGAATGAGCAGTTCTTC.

The rearrangement links TRBV5-1 to TRBJ2-7; TRBD2 agrees at 10 bases. The CDR3 loop spans 18 amino acids. After removal of 3 bases from V and 3 bases from J, the junction contained 15 bases not matched to a gene. CDR1 and CDR2 (germline): SGHRS, YFSETQ. Here the CDR3 reads CASSSSARELAGHYEQYF. As DNA, the CDR3 is TGCGCCAGCAGCTCTTCCGCCAGAGAACTAGCGGGACACTACGAGCAGTACTTC.

This clonotype was observed a handful of times. The chain combines TRBV30 with TRBJ2-3; no clear D gene. This CDR3 comprises 10 residues. CDR1 and CDR2 (germline): GTSNPN, SVGIG (reference sequence). Trimming stripped 5 bases from V and 5 bases from J, with 5 bases between. CDR3 residues: CAWGEDTQYF. The CDR3 DNA sequence: TGTGCCTGGGGGGAAGATACGCAGTATTTT.

The V gene is TRBV9, the J gene TRBJ1-1; the D gene is possibly TRBD1 (6 bases). The CDR3 contains 15 residues. Trimming removed 4 bases at V and 6 bases at J, with 19 bases between. Germline CDR1 SGDLS, CDR2 YYNGEE. This CDR3 reads CASSPNSQGIAEAFF. DNA of the CDR3: TGTGCCAGCAGCCCCAACAGTCAGGGGATCGCTGAAGCTTTCTTT.

This clonotype was picked up a small number of times. The chain has TRBV20-1 and TRBJ2-7; 11 bases map to TRBD2. Trimming removed 0 bases from V and 6 bases from J; junction bases left unmatched: 13. The germline gives CDR1 DFQATT, CDR2 SNEGSKA (reference sequence). This CDR3 is 17 amino acids long. CDR3 DNA sequence: TGCAGTGCTAGAGATTCGGTTAGCGGGAGGGTCCGTGGCGAGCAGTACTTC. It encodes CSARDSVSGRVRGEQYF.